Below are 14 T cell receptor beta chains sequenced from a single sample in a study of OX40 agonist ivuxolimab in advanced cancers. Receptors were amplified or captured by the immunoSEQ multiplex PCR assay. As stored in TCRdb, this immuneACCESS dataset retains in-frame rearrangements with V and J assigned. A fraction of the clones does not appear; measured against another copy, unresolved V genes explain less than half of the discrepancy, and the remainder lacks a known reason. Within this sample are some 79,000 clones, with approximately 85% of them counted one time only. The ten largest account for around 4.3% of the sample. The specimen was CD4+ or CD8+ T cells sorted from blood, collected in a trial of the OX40 agonist ivuxolimab. The receptors derive from an adult with an advanced solid tumor such as melanoma, head and neck, liver or kidney cancer.

The DNA for the CDR3 is TGTGCCAGTAGAAGGGGGGAATATGGCTACACCTTC. This encodes CASRRGEYGYTF. This chain links TRBV19 with TRBJ1-2, with D possibly matching TRBD1 (6 bases). Germline V CDR1 and CDR2: LNHDA, SQIVND (reference sequence). V was cut by 6 bases and J by 5 bases, with 10 bases left in between. This CDR3 contains 12 residues.

This clone came up a few times. The genes are TRBV30 and TRBJ2-2, with 12 nucleotides matching TRBD2. Per germline, CDR1 GTSNPN and CDR2 SVGIG (reference sequence). The trim removed 0 bases at V and 4 bases at J, leaving 6 bases unmatched. The CDR3 is 17 amino acids. In DNA form, the CDR3 reads TGTGCCTGGAGTGTAGCTAGCGGGAGGGGAGGCACCGGGGAGCTGTTTTTT. This codes for CAWSVASGRGGTGELFF.

The chain carries TRBV19 and TRBJ1-5; possibly TRBD1 for D (5 bases). The V end was cut by 5 bases, the J end by 7 bases, with 12 bases between. The CDR3 has 13 amino acids. Germline V gene data show CDR1 as LNHDA and CDR2 as SQIVND (reference sequence). The CDR3 coding sequence is TGTGCCAGTAGTCAGGGATTAAGGCAGCCCCAGCATTTT. This codes for CASSQGLRQPQHF. The variable domain in full, with the rest retrieved from reference TRBV19 and TRBJ1-5, is DGGITQSPKYLFRKEGQNVTLSCEQNLNHDAMYWYRQDPGQGLRLIYYSQIVNDFQKGDIAEGYSVSREKKESFPLTVTSAQKNPTAFYLCASSQGLRQPQHFGDGTRLSIL.

V gene TRBV30 combines with J gene TRBJ1-5, with a tentative D call TRBD1 (5 bases). CDR3 size: 14 residues. CDR1 is GTSNPN and CDR2 is SVGIG in the germline V gene (reference sequence). V was clipped by 5 bases and J by 0 bases, with 11 bases between them. The CDR3 reads CAWEKGYSNQPQHF. CDR3 nucleotide sequence: TGTGCCTGGGAGAAGGGGTATAGCAATCAGCCCCAGCATTTT.

The chain uses TRBV6-5 and TRBJ1-1; no reliable D call. The CDR3 spans 14 residues. Between the trimmed V and J ends, which lost 0 bases and 1 base, there was a span of 6 bases. Germline CDR1 reads MNHEY; CDR2 reads SVGAGI. The CDR3 DNA reads TGTGCCAGCAGTTACTCGCTACGGAACACTGAAGCTTTCTTT. It encodes CASSYSLRNTEAFF.

This clone has more than one count but fewer than ten. The chain is built from TRBV19 and TRBJ2-2; 7 nucleotides agree with TRBD2. The CDR3 loop spans 15 amino acids. Germline V gene sequence: CDR1 LNHDA, CDR2 SQIVND (reference sequence). V shed 10 bases, J shed 5 bases, and the junction held 13 bases outside the gene matches. The CDR3 sequence is CATQKRGSGTGELFF. The DNA of the CDR3 is TGTGCCACACAAAAACGCGGGAGTGGGACCGGGGAGCTGTTTTTT.

The table lists this clone with a count of one. This sequence joins TRBV19 and TRBJ2-4, with 10 positions matching TRBD1. With 3 bases clipped from V and 3 bases from J, the junction kept 2 bases outside the gene matches. CDR1 is LNHDA, CDR2 SQIVND, per germline (reference sequence). CDR3 length equals 15 residues. The CDR3 loop is CASSMGQGNKNIQYF. The DNA for the CDR3 is TGTGCCAGTAGTATGGGACAGGGGAACAAAAACATTCAGTACTTC.

This clone was counted a single time. The V and J genes are TRBV28 and TRBJ1-1; 8 positions match TRBD1. Germline V CDR1 and CDR2: MDHEN, SYDVKM. The CDR3 runs to 14 residues. After removal of 6 bases from V and 3 bases from J, the junction contained 6 bases not matched to a gene. CDR3 in amino acids: CASSPGQGDTEAFF. The CDR3 DNA reads TGTGCCAGCAGCCCAGGACAGGGAGACACTGAAGCTTTCTTT.

This chain uses TRBV5-1 with TRBJ2-6; D is ambiguous. V was shortened by 4 bases and J by 4 bases, with 9 bases between the two germline ends. CDR1 and CDR2 from the germline V gene are SGHRS and YFSETQ. This CDR3 has 14 amino acids. The CDR3 coding sequence is TGCGCCAGCAGCCTACCATCCGGGGCCAACGTCCTGACTTTC. This codes for CASSLPSGANVLTF.

V and J are TRBV5-1 and TRBJ2-7; 8 positions match TRBD2. V lost 4 bases to trimming and J lost 5 bases; unmatched junction nucleotides: 5. Germline values: CDR1 SGHRS, CDR2 YFSETQ. The CDR3 contains 13 residues. The CDR3 DNA follows: TGCGCCAGCAGCGTTAGCGGGATGGACGAGCAGTACTTC. Protein: CASSVSGMDEQYF.

The rearrangement joins TRBV6-5 to TRBJ2-7, with no clear D. The V gene's germline CDR1 is MNHEY and CDR2 SVGAGI. The germline V and J ends were trimmed by 6 bases and 5 bases, with 14 bases remaining between them. This CDR3 contains 13 residues. The CDR3 here is CASSPPSLDEQYF. CDR3 nucleotide sequence: TGTGCCAGCAGCCCCCCTTCCCTCGACGAGCAGTACTTC.

Here the CDR3 reads CASTAGLTYGYTF. CDR3 in DNA: TGTGCCAGCACCGCCGGACTCACCTATGGCTACACCTTC. The chain couples TRBV19 to TRBJ1-2, with D unresolved. The V gene's germline CDR1 is LNHDA and CDR2 SQIVND (reference sequence). Trimming took 9 bases from V and 4 from J, leaving 15 bases between them. This CDR3 has 13 amino acids.

The genes are TRBV27 and TRBJ2-3; 7 bases fit TRBD2. The V gene end was trimmed by 4 bases and the J gene end by 0 bases; junction bases not matched to a gene: 4. Germline V CDR1 and CDR2: MNHEY, SMNVEV (reference sequence). There are 15 residues in the CDR3. The CDR3 bases are TGTGCCAGCAGTTCAGCGGGACGCAGCACAGATACGCAGTATTTT. Its protein product is CASSSAGRSTDTQYF.

The chain combines TRBV7-9 with TRBJ1-1; a possible D gene is TRBD1 (6 bases). V shed 8 bases and J shed 1 base, with 11 bases lying between them. The CDR3 totals 13 residues. Germline CDR1 and CDR2: SEHNR and FQNEAQ (reference sequence). This chain's CDR3 is CASAPTGNTEAFF. The CDR3 DNA reads TGTGCCAGCGCCCCGACAGGGAACACTGAAGCTTTCTTT.